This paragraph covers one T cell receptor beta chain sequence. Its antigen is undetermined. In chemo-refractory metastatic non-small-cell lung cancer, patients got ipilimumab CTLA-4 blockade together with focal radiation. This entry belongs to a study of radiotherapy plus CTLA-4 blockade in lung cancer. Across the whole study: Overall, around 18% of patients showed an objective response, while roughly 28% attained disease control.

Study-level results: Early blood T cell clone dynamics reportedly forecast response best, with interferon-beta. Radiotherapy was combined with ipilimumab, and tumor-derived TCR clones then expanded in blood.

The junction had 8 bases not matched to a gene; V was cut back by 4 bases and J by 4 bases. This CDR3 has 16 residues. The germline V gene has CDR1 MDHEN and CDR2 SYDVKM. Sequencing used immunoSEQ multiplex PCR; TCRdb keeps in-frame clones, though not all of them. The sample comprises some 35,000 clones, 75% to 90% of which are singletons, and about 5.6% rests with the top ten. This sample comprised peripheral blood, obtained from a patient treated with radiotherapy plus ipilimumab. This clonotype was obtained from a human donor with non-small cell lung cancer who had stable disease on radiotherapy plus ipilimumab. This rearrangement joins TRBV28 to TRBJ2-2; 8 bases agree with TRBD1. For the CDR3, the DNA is TGTGCCAGCAGTTCCGACAGGGGTGGTTTCACCGGGGAGCTGTTTTTT. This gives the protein CASSSDRGGFTGELFF.